The rows below give T cell receptor beta chains drawn from one sample of a study of OX40 agonist ivuxolimab in advanced cancers. Method: immunoSEQ multiplex PCR; TCRdb's copy keeps in-frame clones and lacks some. Among 60,000 or so clones, 94% were seen once, and the ten largest hold approximately 19%. The source material was CD4+ or CD8+ T cells sorted from blood, sampled in a trial of the OX40 agonist ivuxolimab. Receptor source: an adult with an advanced solid tumor such as melanoma, head and neck, liver or kidney cancer. Each CDR3 is given without its conserved first and last residue. The order of the fields is J gene, V gene, CDR3 protein.

J: TRBJ2-3
V: TRBV6-6
CDR3: ASRGLAGATDTQY

J: TRBJ2-5
V: TRBV9
CDR3: ASSSRQVQETQY

J: TRBJ1-1
V: TRBV6-1
CDR3: ASTWGRSNEAF

J: TRBJ2-7
V: TRBV30
CDR3: AWSLNLQGLSSLGNYEQY

J: TRBJ2-5
V: TRBV7-9
CDR3: ASSFRGQQETQY

J: TRBJ2-7
V: TRBV11-3
CDR3: ASSPQPVGSHYEQY

J: TRBJ2-5
V: TRBV19
CDR3: ASSMGVTSGSRETQY

J: TRBJ1-4
V: TRBV30
CDR3: AWSVQGWENEKLF

J: TRBJ2-7
V: TRBV30
CDR3: AWKTGGVLKQY

J: TRBJ1-1
V: TRBV6-5
CDR3: ASRPDRGNTEAF

J: TRBJ1-1
V: TRBV28
CDR3: ASSLLQGITEAF

J: TRBJ1-1
V: TRBV27
CDR3: ASSLGQLGTEAF

J: TRBJ2-5
V: TRBV27
CDR3: ASSRQGAQTQY

J: TRBJ1-6
V: TRBV5-4
CDR3: ASSPFEGMNSPLH

J: TRBJ2-1
V: TRBV7-9
CDR3: ASSLEGVGYNEQF

J: TRBJ2-7
V: TRBV13
CDR3: ASEILGQRPYEQY

J: TRBJ1-1
V: TRBV10-3
CDR3: AISMTGRNTEAF

J: TRBJ1-2
V: TRBV2
CDR3: ASSRANGYT

J: TRBJ1-2
V: TRBV27
CDR3: ASSPGTGGFGYT

J: TRBJ2-5
V: TRBV7-2
CDR3: ASSLNWRETQY

J: TRBJ1-5
V: TRBV27
CDR3: ASSLGWGQHQPQH

J: TRBJ2-7
V: TRBV6-1
CDR3: ASSERPPYEQY